These 12 T cell receptor beta chains share one sample of origin, sequenced in a study of blood T cells in healthy people across ages. The use of a sample-barcoded 5' primer and a J-beta primer mix characterized a second PCR of about 6 to 11 cycles. Each CDR3 protein gets one entry after TCRdb re-called the 5' RACE reads with MiXCR. The table has hundreds of thousands of distinct CDR3 sequences, less than 30% seen once. Input material: blood. All receptors come from a woman aged 70 to 79 in good health.

In this sample, this clonotype turned up a few times. The chain couples TRBV20-1 to TRBJ1-6; 8 bases map to TRBD1. Losses at the gene ends were 1 base for V and 9 bases for J; bases not matched to a gene: 2. Germline V gene data show CDR1 as DFQATT and CDR2 as SNEGSKA (reference sequence). CDR3 length equals 13 residues. The CDR3, as DNA: TGCAGTGCTAGAGGTACAGGGGGTTCACCCCTCCACTTT. As protein: CSARGTGGSPLHF.

This clonotype was seen only a few times. The chain has TRBV20-1 and TRBJ2-3; TRBD2 aligns across 13 bases. The CDR3 extends over 18 amino acids. Germline lookup yields CDR1 DFQATT and CDR2 SNEGSKA (reference sequence). The J segment lost 1 base and the V segment lost 0 bases, leaving 7 bases of the junction unmatched. The CDR3 sequence: CSARETSGRAWGTDTQYF. CDR3 DNA sequence: TGCAGTGCTAGAGAAACTAGCGGGAGGGCCTGGGGCACAGATACGCAGTATTTT.

The genes are TRBV9 and TRBJ1-1, with D uncertain. Germline CDR1 reads SGDLS; CDR2 reads YYNGEE. This CDR3 contains 13 residues. V was cut by 0 bases and J by 1 base, with 4 bases left in between. For the CDR3, the DNA is TGTGCCAGCAGCGTAGTGACGAACACTGAAGCTTTCTTT. This encodes CASSVVTNTEAFF. The variable domain in full, with the rest retrieved from reference TRBV9 and TRBJ1-1, is DSGVTQTPKHLITATGQRVTLRCSPRSGDLSVYWYQQSLDQGLQFLIQYYNGEERAKGNILERFSAQQFPDLHSELNLSSLELGDSALYFCASSVVTNTEAFFGQGTRLTVV.

This clonotype was counted between two and nine times. Here the CDR3 reads CASRPVDSPYGYTF. CDR3 bases: TGTGCCAGCAGACCAGTGGACAGCCCCTATGGCTACACCTTC. This chain connects TRBV7-2 to TRBJ1-2, with D possibly being TRBD1 (6 bases). The germline gives CDR1 SGHTA, CDR2 FQGNSA. The CDR3 has 14 amino acids. Trimming removed 6 bases at V and 4 bases at J, with 15 bases between.

This rearrangement joins TRBV9 to TRBJ2-5; 10 nucleotides agree with TRBD2. The CDR3 sequence is 17 residues long. Germline trimming cut 3 bases from V and 3 bases from J; bases unmatched to any gene: 11. CDR1 SGDLS and CDR2 YYNGEE come from the germline V gene. CDR3 protein: CASSAGLSGGAEETQYF. CDR3 DNA: TGTGCCAGCAGCGCCGGACTAAGCGGGGGGGCCGAAGAGACCCAGTACTTC.

V gene TRBV5-1 combines with J gene TRBJ2-5, with TRBD1 as a possible D gene (6 bases). Looked up from germline, CDR1 is SGHRS and CDR2 is YFSETQ. Trimming stripped 0 bases from V and 2 bases from J, with 17 bases between. The CDR3 consists of 17 residues. In DNA form, the CDR3 reads TGCGCCAGCAGCTTGGCCCCCCGGGGCAGGGGACAAGAGACCCAGTACTTC. Its translation: CASSLAPRGRGQETQYF.

This clonotype has at least ten counts. This sequence joins TRBV24-1 and TRBJ1-5; no reliable D call. The germline V and J ends were trimmed by 1 base and 4 bases, with 1 base remaining between them. Germline V gene data show CDR1 as KGHDR and CDR2 as SFDVKD. The CDR3 contains 12 residues. Written as DNA, the CDR3 is TGTGCCACCAGTGATTTTAATCAGCCCCAGCATTTT. This codes for CATSDFNQPQHF.

The V gene is TRBV7-3, the J gene TRBJ1-5; D call uncertain. The V gene lost 3 bases and the J gene lost 6 bases, with 9 bases spanning the gap. This CDR3 has 13 residues. Looked up from germline, CDR1 is SGHTA and CDR2 is FQGTGA. CDR3 nucleotide sequence: TGTGCCAGCAGCTTCGGTTACGGTCAGCCCCAGCATTTT. This sequence encodes CASSFGYGQPQHF.

J is TRBJ2-5 and V is TRBV7-9; D is unresolved. This CDR3 is built from 15 residues. The V gene's germline CDR1 is SEHNR and CDR2 FQNEAQ (reference sequence). V dropped 1 base and J dropped 1 base, with 10 bases sitting between them. The DNA of the CDR3 is TGTGCCAGCAGCTTAGGGCTTCCAGGCCAAGAGACCCAGTACTTC. Its translation is CASSLGLPGQETQYF. The whole variable domain, remainder taken from reference TRBV7-9 and TRBJ2-5, is DTGVSQNPRHKITKRGQNVTFRCDPISEHNRLYWYRQTLGQGPEFLTYFQNEAQLEKSRLLSDRFSAERPKGSFSTLEIQRTEQGDSAMYLCASSLGLPGQETQYFGPGTRLLVL.

This clonotype was detected many times. The chain is built from TRBV20-1 and TRBJ2-5, with a tentative D call TRBD1 (6 bases). The tail of the sequence fits TRBJ2-7 better, so the J call may be wrong. The CDR3 spans 15 residues. Germline CDR1 DFQATT, CDR2 SNEGSKA (reference sequence). The CDR3 reads CSASGRVGTSYEQYF. The DNA of the CDR3 is TGCAGTGCTAGTGGGCGGGTAGGGACATCCTACGAGCAGTACTTC.

Only a few counts were recorded for this clonotype. The CDR3 coding sequence is TGTGCCAGCAGCCAAGACCCAGTAAGAGAGACCCAGTACTTC. Translated, it gives CASSQDPVRETQYF. The rearrangement uses TRBV14 and TRBJ2-5; D is undetermined. This CDR3 contains 14 residues. CDR1 and CDR2 from the germline V gene are SGHDN and FVKESK. The V end lost 0 bases, the J end lost 4 bases, and 9 bases lay between the germline ends.

V is TRBV3-1 and J is TRBJ2-5; a possible D gene is TRBD1 (5 bases). Trimming removed 0 bases from V and 1 base from J, with 9 bases in between. CDR1 is LGHDT and CDR2 is YNNKEL in the germline V gene (reference sequence). CDR3 length: 15 amino acids. The CDR3 sequence is CASSQEVGPQETQYF. The CDR3 DNA reads TGTGCCAGCAGCCAAGAAGTGGGGCCCCAAGAGACCCAGTACTTC.